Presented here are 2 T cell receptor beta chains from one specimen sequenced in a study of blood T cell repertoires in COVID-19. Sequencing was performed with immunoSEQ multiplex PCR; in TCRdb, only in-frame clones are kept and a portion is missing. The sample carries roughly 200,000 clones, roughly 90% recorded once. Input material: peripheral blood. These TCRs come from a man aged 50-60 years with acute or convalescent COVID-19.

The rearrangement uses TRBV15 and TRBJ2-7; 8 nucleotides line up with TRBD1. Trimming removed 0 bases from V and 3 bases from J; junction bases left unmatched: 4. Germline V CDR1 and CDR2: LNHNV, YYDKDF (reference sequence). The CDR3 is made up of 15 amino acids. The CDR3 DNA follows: TGTGCCACCAGCAGAGATCGGACAGGGTACTACGAGCAGTACTTC. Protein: CATSRDRTGYYEQYF.

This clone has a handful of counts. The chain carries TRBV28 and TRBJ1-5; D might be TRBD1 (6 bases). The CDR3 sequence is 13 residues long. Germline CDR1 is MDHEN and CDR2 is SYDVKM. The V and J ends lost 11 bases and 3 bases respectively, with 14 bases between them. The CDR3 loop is CAAAWDNNQPQHF. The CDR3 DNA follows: TGTGCCGCGGCGTGGGACAACAATCAGCCCCAGCATTTT.